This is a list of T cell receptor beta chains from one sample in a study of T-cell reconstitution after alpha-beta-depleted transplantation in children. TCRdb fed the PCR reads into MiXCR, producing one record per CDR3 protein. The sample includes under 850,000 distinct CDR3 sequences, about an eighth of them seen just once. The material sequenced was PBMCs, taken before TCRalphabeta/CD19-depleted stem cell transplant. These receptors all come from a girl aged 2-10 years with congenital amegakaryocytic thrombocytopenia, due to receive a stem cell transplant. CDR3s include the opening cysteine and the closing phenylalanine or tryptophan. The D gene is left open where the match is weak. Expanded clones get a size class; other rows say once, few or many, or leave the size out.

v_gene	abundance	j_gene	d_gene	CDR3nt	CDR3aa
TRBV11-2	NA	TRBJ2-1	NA	TGTGCCAGCAGCCAAAGCCCGGAGAATTCACAGTTCTTC	CASSQSPENSQFF
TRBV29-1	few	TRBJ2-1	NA	TGCAGCGTTGAGTCGGGAGCTTTGGGGGAGCAGTTCTTC	CSVESGALGEQFF
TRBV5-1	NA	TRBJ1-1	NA	TGCGCCAGCAACCGAGACGTGAACACTGAAGCTTTCTTT	CASNRDVNTEAFF
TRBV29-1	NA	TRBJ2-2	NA	TGCAGCGTTGAAGATCTGGCGAAGTCGGGGGAGCTGTTTTTT	CSVEDLAKSGELFF
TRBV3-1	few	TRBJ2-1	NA	TGTGCCAGCAGCCTTGAGGGGGGGTTCACCTACAATGAGCAGTTCTTC	CASSLEGGFTYNEQFF
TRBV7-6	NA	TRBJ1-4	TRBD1	TGTGCCAGCAGCTTAGCGCTGGGACAGCGTAATGAAAAACTGTTTTTT	CASSLALGQRNEKLFF
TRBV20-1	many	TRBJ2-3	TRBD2	TGCAGTGCCCCAGGACTAGCGGGTCATGTCACAGATACGCAGTATTTT	CSAPGLAGHVTDTQYF
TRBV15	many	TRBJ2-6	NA	TGTGCCACCAGCAGAGGACGGTTCCCTGGGGCCAACGTCCTGACTTTC	CATSRGRFPGANVLTF
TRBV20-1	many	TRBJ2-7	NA	TGCAGTGCCTCAGCGGGCTACGAGCAGTACTTC	CSASAGYEQYF
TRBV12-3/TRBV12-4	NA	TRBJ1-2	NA	TGTGCCAGCAGTTTAGCGCAAAGGGGCCTTGGCTACACCTTC	CASSLAQRGLGYTF
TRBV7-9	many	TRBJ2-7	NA	TGTGCCAGCAGCCCCCTTCCTAACGAGCAGTACTTC	CASSPLPNEQYF
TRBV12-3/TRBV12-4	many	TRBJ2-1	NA	TGTGCCAGCAGTCCTCAACAGGTTTCGTACAATGAGCAGTTCTTC	CASSPQQVSYNEQFF
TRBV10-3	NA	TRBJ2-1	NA	TGTGCCATCAGTGAGTCACGAACCATGACGAGCAACAATGAGCAGTTCTTC	CAISESRTMTSNNEQFF
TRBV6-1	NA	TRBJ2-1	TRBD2	TGTGCCAGCACCGCCCTAGCGGGAGGAAGTAATGAGCAGTTCTTC	CASTALAGGSNEQFF
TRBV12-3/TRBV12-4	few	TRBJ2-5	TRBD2	TGTGCCAGCAGTTTACGTTCTAGCGGGACCCCGGGGACCCAGTACTTC	CASSLRSSGTPGTQYF
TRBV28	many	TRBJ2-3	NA	TGTGCCAGCAGTTTTGAACTACCCGATGTAACAGATACGCAGTATTTT	CASSFELPDVTDTQYF
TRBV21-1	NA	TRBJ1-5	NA	TGTGCCAGCAGCAAAGCGCGGGGGGCAGGACAGGGGGTTAGGGACAATCAGCCCCAGCATTTT	CASSKARGAGQGVRDNQPQHF
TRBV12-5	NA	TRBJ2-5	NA	TGTGCTAGTGGTTTGGTACCCGGGCTAAAAGAGACCCAGTACTTC	CASGLVPGLKETQYF
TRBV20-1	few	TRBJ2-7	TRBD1	TGCAGTGCTTGGATACCGGGACAGATGAGCGAGCAGTACTTC	CSAWIPGQMSEQYF
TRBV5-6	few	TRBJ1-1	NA	TGTGCCAGCAGCTTGCCCAACAGTGGGCCTGAAGCTTTCTTT	CASSLPNSGPEAFF
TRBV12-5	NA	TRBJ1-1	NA	TGTGCTAGTGGTTTGTTGGAGGTGGGAGCCACTGAAGCTTTCTTT	CASGLLEVGATEAFF
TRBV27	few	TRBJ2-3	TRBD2	TGTGCCAGCAGTTTCTATGCTAGCGGGGCAGATACGCAGTATTTT	CASSFYASGADTQYF
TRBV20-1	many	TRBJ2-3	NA	TGCAGTGCTAGACGACTAGTTCCAGATACGCAGTATTTT	CSARRLVPDTQYF
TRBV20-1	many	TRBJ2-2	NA	TGCAGTGCTTCTACTACTGATCCGGTCGGGGAGCTGTTTTTT	CSASTTDPVGELFF
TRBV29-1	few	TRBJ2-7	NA	TGCAGCGTTGAAGTTAGGCGATGGACGGATGGGACCTACGAGCAGTACTTC	CSVEVRRWTDGTYEQYF
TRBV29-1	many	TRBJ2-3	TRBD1	TGCAGCGTTGATCGGGACAGGTCATTCTATACGCAGTATTTT	CSVDRDRSFYTQYF
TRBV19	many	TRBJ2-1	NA	TGTGCCAGTAGTATAGCCCCGCGGGGTGGTGAGCAGTTCTTC	CASSIAPRGGEQFF
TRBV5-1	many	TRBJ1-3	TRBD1	TGCGCCAGCACCACGGGACAGCCGATCCCTGGAAACACCATATATTTT	CASTTGQPIPGNTIYF
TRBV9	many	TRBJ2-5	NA	TGTGCCAGCAGCCCTGGGGGAATGGAGACCCAGTACTTC	CASSPGGMETQYF
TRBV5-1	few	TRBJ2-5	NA	TGCGCCAGCAAGGTAGCGCCACAAGAGACCCAGTACTTC	CASKVAPQETQYF
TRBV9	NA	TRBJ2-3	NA	TGTGCCAGCAGCGTAGATAACTCGAGGATTGATACGCAGTATTTT	CASSVDNSRIDTQYF
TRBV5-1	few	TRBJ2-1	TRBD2	TGCGCCAGCAGCTCACCCGGGGGGAAGGAACCCAATGAGCAGTTCTTC	CASSSPGGKEPNEQFF
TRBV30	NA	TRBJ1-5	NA	TGTGCCTGGAGTGTCGGCAGAATCCCCACCTATAATCAGCCCCAGCATTTT	CAWSVGRIPTYNQPQHF
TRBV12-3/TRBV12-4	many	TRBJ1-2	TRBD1	TGTGCCAGCAGTTTACTCCAGGGGGTGAACTATGGCTACACCTTC	CASSLLQGVNYGYTF
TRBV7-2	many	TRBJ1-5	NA	TGTGCCAGCAGCTCCACCCCGAATAGCAATCAGCCCCAGCATTTT	CASSSTPNSNQPQHF
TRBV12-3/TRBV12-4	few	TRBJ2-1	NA	TGTGCCAGCAGTTCCCGTGGGGGGTTCCATGAGCAGTTCTTC	CASSSRGGFHEQFF
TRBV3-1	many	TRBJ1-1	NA	TGTGCCAGCAGCCCAACACATAAGACGTCGACCTACACTGAAGCTTTCTTT	CASSPTHKTSTYTEAFF
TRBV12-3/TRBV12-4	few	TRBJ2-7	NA	TGTGCCAGCAGTCCTGGACACTACGAGCAGTACTTC	CASSPGHYEQYF
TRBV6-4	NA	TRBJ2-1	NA	TGTGCCAGCAGTGCCAGGGATGACAATGAGCAGTTCTTC	CASSARDDNEQFF
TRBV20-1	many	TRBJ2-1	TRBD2	TGCAGTGCCCGGAACGGGGCGGGAGCCTACAATGAGCAGTTCTTC	CSARNGAGAYNEQFF
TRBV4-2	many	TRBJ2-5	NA	TGTGCCAGCAGCCAAGGGCCGGGGGAGACCCAGTACTTC	CASSQGPGETQYF
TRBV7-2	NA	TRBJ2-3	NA	TGTGCCAGCAGCTTTCGGGGGATGGCAGATACGCAGTATTTT	CASSFRGMADTQYF
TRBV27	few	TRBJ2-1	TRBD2	TGTGCCAGCACCCGACTAGCGGGAGGCATGAATGAGCAGTTCTTC	CASTRLAGGMNEQFF
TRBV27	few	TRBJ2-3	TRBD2	TGTGCCAGCAGTGCGGACGGGACTAGAGGCACAGATACGCAGTATTTT	CASSADGTRGTDTQYF
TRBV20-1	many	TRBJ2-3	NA	TGCAGTGCTACTGAGCGGAGCACAGATACGCAGTATTTT	CSATERSTDTQYF
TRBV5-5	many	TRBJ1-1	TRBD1	TGTGCCAGCAGCTCGGTTGGACAGGGGATCGCTGAAGCTTTCTTT	CASSSVGQGIAEAFF
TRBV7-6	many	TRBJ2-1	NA	TGTGCCAGCAGCTTAGTGGCGGGATGGAGAAATGAGCAGTTCTTC	CASSLVAGWRNEQFF